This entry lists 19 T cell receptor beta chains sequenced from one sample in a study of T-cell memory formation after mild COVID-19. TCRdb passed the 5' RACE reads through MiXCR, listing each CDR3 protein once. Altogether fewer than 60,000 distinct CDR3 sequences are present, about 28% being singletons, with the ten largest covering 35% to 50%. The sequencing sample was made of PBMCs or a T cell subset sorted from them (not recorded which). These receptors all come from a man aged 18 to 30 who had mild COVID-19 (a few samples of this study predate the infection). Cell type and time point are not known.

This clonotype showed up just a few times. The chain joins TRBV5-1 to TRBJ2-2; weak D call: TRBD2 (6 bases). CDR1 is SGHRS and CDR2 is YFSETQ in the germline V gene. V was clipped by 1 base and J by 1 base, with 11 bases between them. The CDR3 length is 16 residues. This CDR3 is CASSLRAGENTGELFF. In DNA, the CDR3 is TGCGCCAGCAGCTTGCGAGCGGGTGAGAACACCGGGGAGCTGTTTTTT.

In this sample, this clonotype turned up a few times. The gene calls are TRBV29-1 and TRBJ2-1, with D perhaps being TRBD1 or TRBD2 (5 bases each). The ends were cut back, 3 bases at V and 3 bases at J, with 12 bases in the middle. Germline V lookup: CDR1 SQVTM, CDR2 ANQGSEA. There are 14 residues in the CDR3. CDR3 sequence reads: CSVDGTELYNEQFF. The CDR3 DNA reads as TGCAGCGTTGACGGGACCGAGCTCTACAATGAGCAGTTCTTC.

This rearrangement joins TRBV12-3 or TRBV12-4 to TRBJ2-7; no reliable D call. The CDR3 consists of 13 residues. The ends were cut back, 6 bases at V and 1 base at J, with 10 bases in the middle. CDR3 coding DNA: TGTGCCAGCAGGGGTCCGAGGTCCTACGAGCAGTACTTC. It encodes CASRGPRSYEQYF.

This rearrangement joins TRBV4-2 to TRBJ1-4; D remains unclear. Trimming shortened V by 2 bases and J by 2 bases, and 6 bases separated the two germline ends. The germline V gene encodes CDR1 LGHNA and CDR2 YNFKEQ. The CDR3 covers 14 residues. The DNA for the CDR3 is TGTGCCAGCAGCCAAAGTGGGACTAATGAAAAACTGTTTTTT. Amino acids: CASSQSGTNEKLFF.

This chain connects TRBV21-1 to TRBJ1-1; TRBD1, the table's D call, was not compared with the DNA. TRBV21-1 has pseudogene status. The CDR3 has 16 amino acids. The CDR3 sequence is CASSKALGRRNTEAFF. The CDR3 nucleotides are TGTGCCAGCAGCAAAGCGCTAGGGCGGCGGAACACTGAAGCTTTCTTT.

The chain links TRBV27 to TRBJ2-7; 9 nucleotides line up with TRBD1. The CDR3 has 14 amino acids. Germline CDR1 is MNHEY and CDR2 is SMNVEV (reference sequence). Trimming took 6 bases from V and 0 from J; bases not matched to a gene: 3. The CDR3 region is CASSGTGTSYEQYF. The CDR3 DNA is TGTGCCAGCAGCGGGACAGGGACCTCCTACGAGCAGTACTTC.

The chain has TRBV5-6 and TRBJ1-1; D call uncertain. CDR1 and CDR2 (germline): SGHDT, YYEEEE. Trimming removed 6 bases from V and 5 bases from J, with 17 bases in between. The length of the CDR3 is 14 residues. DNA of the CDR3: TGTGCCAGCACCCGGTGGGCCGCGGGGACTGAAGCTTTCTTT. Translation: CASTRWAAGTEAFF.

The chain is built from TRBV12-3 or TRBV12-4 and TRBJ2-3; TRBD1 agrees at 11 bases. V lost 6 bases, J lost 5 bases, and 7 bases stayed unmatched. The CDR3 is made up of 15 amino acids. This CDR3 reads CASSHPGQGEDTQYF. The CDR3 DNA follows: TGTGCCAGCAGCCACCCGGGACAGGGGGAAGATACGCAGTATTTT.

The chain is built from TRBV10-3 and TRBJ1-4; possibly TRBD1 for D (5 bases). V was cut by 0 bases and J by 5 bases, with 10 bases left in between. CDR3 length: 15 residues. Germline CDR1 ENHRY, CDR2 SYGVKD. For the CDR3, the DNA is TGTGCCATCAGTGAGTCGCAGGGCGTCAATGAAAAACTGTTTTTT. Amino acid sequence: CAISESQGVNEKLFF.

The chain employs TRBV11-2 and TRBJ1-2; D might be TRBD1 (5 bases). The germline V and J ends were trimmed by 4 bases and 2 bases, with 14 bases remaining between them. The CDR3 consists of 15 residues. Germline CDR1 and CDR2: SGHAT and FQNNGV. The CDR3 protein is CASSSWGEGNYGYTF. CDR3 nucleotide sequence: TGTGCCAGCAGCTCGTGGGGGGAGGGGAACTATGGCTACACCTTC.

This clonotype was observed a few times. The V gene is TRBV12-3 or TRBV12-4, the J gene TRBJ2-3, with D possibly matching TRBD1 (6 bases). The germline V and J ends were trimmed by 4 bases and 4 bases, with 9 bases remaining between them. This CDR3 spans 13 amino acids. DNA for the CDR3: TGTGCCAGCAGTTGGGGGCATTCAGATACGCAGTATTTT. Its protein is CASSWGHSDTQYF.

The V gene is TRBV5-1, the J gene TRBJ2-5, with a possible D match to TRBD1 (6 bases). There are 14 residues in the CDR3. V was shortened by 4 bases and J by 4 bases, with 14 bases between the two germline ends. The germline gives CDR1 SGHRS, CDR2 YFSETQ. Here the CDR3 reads CASSQLGRGETQYF. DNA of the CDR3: TGCGCCAGCAGCCAACTAGGCAGGGGAGAGACCCAGTACTTC.

The CDR3 DNA sequence: TGTGCCAGTAGTCCGGGACAGGGATGGTTCGGTGAAAAACTGTTTTTT. Translated: CASSPGQGWFGEKLFF. This rearrangement joins TRBV19 to TRBJ1-4; TRBD1 agrees at 9 bases. The CDR3 totals 16 residues. The V gene end was trimmed by 5 bases and the J gene end by 7 bases; junction bases not matched to a gene: 11. Looked up from germline, CDR1 is LNHDA and CDR2 is SQIVND (reference sequence). Together with reference TRBV19 and TRBJ1-4, the CDR3 gives the full variable domain: DGGITQSPKYLFRKEGQNVTLSCEQNLNHDAMYWYRQDPGQGLRLIYYSQIVNDFQKGDIAEGYSVSREKKESFPLTVTSAQKNPTAFYLCASSPGQGWFGEKLFFGSGTQLSVL.

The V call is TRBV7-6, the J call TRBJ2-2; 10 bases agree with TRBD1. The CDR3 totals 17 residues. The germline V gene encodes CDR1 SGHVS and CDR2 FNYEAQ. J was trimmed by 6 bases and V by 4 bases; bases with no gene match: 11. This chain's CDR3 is CASSSRLTGGRSGELFF. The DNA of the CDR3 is TGTGCCAGCAGCTCCCGACTGACAGGGGGCAGGTCCGGGGAGCTGTTTTTT.

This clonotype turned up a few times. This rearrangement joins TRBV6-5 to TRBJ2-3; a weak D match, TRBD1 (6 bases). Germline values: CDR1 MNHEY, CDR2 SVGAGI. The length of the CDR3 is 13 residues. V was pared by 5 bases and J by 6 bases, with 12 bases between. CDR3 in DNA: TGTGCCAGCAGTGACAGGTCTACCGATACGCAGTATTTT. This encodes CASSDRSTDTQYF.

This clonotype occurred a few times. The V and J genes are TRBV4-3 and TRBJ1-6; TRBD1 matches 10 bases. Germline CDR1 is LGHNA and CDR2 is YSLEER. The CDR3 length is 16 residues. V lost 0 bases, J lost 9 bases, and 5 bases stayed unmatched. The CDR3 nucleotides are TGCGCCAGCAGCCAAGATTGGGACAGGGGTTTTTCACCCCTCCACTTT. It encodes CASSQDWDRGFSPLHF.

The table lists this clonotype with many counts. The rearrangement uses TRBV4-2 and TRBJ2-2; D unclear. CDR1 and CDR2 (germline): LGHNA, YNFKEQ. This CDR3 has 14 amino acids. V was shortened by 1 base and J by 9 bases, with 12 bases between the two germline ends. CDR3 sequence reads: CASSQGIDARELFF. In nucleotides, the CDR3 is TGTGCCAGCAGCCAAGGAATAGATGCCCGGGAGCTGTTTTTT.

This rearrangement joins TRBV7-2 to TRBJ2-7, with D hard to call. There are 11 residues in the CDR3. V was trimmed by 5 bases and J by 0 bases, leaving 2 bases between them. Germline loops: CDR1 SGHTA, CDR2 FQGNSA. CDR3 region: CASSPSYEQYF. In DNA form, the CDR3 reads TGTGCCAGCAGCCCCTCCTACGAGCAGTACTTC.

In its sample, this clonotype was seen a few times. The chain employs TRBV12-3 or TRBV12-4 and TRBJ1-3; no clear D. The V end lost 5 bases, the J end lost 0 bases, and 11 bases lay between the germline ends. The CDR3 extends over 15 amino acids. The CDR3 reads CASSPPASSGNTIYF. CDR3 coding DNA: TGTGCCAGCAGTCCCCCTGCCAGCTCTGGAAACACCATATATTTT.